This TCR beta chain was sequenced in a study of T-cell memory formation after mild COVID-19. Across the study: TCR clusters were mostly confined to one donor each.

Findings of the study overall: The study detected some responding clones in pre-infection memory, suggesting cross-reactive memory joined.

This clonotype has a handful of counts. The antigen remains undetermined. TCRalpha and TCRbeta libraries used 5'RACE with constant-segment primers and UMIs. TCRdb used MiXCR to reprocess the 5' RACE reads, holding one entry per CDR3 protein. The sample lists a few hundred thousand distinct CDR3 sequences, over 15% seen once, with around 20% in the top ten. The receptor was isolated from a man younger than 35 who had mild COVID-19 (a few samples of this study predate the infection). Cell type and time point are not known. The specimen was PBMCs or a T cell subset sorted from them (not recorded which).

The CDR3 DNA reads TGTGCCAGCAGGCCAGGGGAAGCTAATGAAAAACTGTTTTTT. This sequence encodes CASRPGEANEKLFF. This chain links TRBV27 with TRBJ1-4, with TRBD1 as a possible D gene (6 bases). The germline V gene has CDR1 MNHEY and CDR2 SMNVEV (reference sequence). CDR3 size: 14 residues. Between the trimmed V and J ends, which lost 6 bases and 3 bases, there was a span of 11 bases.